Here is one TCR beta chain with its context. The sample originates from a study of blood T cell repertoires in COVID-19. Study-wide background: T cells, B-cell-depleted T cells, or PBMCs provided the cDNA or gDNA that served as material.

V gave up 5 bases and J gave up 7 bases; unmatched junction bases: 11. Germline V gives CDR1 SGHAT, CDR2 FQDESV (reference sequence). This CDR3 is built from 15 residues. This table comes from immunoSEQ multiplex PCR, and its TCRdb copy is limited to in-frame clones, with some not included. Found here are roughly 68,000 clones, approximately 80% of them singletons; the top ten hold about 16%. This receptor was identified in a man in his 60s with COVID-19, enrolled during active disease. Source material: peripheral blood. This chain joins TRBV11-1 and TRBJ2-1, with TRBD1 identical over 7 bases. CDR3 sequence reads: CASSDHYRGENEQFF. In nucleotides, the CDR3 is TGTGCCAGCAGCGACCATTACAGGGGAGAAAATGAGCAGTTCTTC.